This T cell receptor beta chain was recorded in a study of cytomegalovirus exposure and HLA in healthy donors. About the study: Earlier work reported around 110 million unique TCR beta sequences from 170 million or so T cells.

Broader study findings: Through in vitro validation, three CMV-associated chains were shown to be specific for CMV antigens.

The CDR3 sequence is 13 residues long. V was trimmed by 4 bases and J by 4 bases, leaving 10 bases between them. Germline CDR1 reads MGHRA; CDR2 reads YSYEKL. PCR used 60 Vbeta primers and 13 Jbeta primers. TCRdb's copy holds only in-frame clones and misses some; the assay was immunoSEQ multiplex PCR. Among 170,000 or so clones listed, 84% were seen once. This clone was recorded only once. The antigen is unknown. The chain joins TRBV4-1 to TRBJ2-5, with a possible D match to TRBD2 (5 bases). The clonotype comes from a man younger than 35 in good health and CMV-seronegative. Material for sequencing was PBMCs. This CDR3 reads CASSLRRGETQYF. The CDR3 nucleotides are TGCGCCAGCAGCCTCCGACGGGGAGAGACCCAGTACTTC.